The rows below give T cell receptor beta chains drawn from one sample of a study of CD8 T cells in ankylosing spondylitis. TCRdb recomputed calls from the 5' RACE reads with MiXCR, one row per CDR3 protein. The sample yields a few hundred thousand distinct CDR3 sequences, about a fifth seen once. Sequenced material: blood, either unsorted or a sorted T cell fraction (not recorded which). Receptors were obtained from a female donor with ankylosing spondylitis or in good health (not recorded which). Both conserved end residues are part of each CDR3. Each record gives: V gene, clone size, J gene, D gene, CDR3 protein, CDR3 DNA. The D gene is left open where the match is weak. Rows may omit the clone size; those that give it use once, few, many or a size class.

>TRBV20-1|-|TRBJ2-1|-
CSASTSLPGAIYNEQFF
TGCAGTGCTAGTACTAGTCTCCCGGGAGCCATATACAATGAGCAGTTCTTC
>TRBV6-2/TRBV6-3|-|TRBJ1-5|-
CASSYPDFWGQPQHF
TGTGCCAGCAGTTACCCGGACTTCTGGGGCCAGCCCCAGCATTTT
>TRBV20-1|-|TRBJ2-1|TRBD2
CSASLGTSGMFLINEQFF
TGCAGTGCTAGCTTGGGGACTAGCGGGATGTTTCTCATCAATGAGCAGTTCTTC
>TRBV29-1|-|TRBJ2-5|-
CSVEDHSLANQETQYF
TGCAGCGTTGAAGATCACTCCCTAGCGAACCAAGAGACCCAGTACTTC
>TRBV10-1|-|TRBJ2-3|-
CASGSGGQDTQYF
TGCGCCAGCGGGTCGGGGGGCCAAGATACGCAGTATTTT
>TRBV14|-|TRBJ2-7|-
CASSPGWEQYF
TGTGCCAGCAGCCCCGGTTGGGAGCAGTACTTC
>TRBV7-2|few|TRBJ1-2|-
CASRFTDYGYTF
TGTGCCAGCAGGTTCACCGATTATGGCTACACCTTC
>TRBV3-1|few|TRBJ1-1|-
CASSQAMGTEAFF
TGTGCCAGCAGCCAAGCCATGGGAACTGAAGCTTTCTTT
>TRBV10-3|-|TRBJ2-6|-
CAISAHGAGGSSGANVLTF
TGTGCCATCAGCGCCCACGGGGCAGGTGGATCCTCTGGGGCCAACGTCCTGACTTTC
>TRBV20-1|once|TRBJ2-1|TRBD2
CSARGGANEQFF
TGCAGTGCTAGGGGAGGGGCCAATGAGCAGTTCTTC